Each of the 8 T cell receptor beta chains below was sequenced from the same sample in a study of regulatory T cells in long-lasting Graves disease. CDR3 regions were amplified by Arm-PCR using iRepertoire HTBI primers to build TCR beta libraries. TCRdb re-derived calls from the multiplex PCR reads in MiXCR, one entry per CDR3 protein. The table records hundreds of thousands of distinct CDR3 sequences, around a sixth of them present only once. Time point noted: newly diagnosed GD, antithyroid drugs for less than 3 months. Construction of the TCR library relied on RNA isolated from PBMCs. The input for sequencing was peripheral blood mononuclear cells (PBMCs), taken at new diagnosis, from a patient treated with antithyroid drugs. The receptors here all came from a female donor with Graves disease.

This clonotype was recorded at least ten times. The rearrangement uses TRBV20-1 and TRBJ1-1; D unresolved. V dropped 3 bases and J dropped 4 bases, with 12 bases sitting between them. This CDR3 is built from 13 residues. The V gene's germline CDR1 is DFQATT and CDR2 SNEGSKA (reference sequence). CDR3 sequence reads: CSASTLGLTEAFF. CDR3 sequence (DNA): TGCAGTGCTAGTACCTTGGGCCTCACTGAAGCTTTCTTT.

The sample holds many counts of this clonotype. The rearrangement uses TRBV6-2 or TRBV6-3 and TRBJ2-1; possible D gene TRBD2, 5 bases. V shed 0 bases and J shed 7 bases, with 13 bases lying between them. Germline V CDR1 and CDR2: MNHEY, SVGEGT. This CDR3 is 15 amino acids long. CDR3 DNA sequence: TGTGCCAGCAGTTACTCGATAGGACTGTCAAATGAGCAGTTCTTC. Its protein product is CASSYSIGLSNEQFF.

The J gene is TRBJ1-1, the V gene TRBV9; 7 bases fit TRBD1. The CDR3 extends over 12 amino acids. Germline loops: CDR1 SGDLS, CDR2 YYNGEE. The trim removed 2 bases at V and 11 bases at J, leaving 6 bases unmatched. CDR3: CASSVDGTAAFF. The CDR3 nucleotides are TGTGCCAGCAGCGTTGACGGGACAGCGGCTTTCTTT.

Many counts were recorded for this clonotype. The CDR3: CASFFRGPNTEAFF. CDR3 nucleotide sequence: TGTGCCAGCTTCTTCAGGGGGCCTAACACTGAAGCTTTCTTT. J is TRBJ1-1 and V is TRBV6-1, with 8 bases aligning to TRBD1. Germline CDR1 is MNHNS and CDR2 is SASEGT. V shed 8 bases, J shed 2 bases, and the junction held 7 bases outside the gene matches. This CDR3 has 14 residues.

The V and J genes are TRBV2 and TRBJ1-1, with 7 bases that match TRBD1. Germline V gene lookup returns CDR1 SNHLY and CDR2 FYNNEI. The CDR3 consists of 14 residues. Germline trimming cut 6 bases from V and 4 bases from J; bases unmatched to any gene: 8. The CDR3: CASSLIRGSTEAFF. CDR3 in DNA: TGTGCCAGCAGCCTGATCAGGGGGTCCACTGAAGCTTTCTTT.

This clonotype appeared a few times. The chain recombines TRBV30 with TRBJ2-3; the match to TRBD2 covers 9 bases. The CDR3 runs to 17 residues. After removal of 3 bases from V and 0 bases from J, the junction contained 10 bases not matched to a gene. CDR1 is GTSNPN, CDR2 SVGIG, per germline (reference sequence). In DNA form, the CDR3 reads TGTGCCTGGAGCTTTTCTAAACTAGCGGGTAGCACAGATACGCAGTATTTT. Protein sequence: CAWSFSKLAGSTDTQYF.

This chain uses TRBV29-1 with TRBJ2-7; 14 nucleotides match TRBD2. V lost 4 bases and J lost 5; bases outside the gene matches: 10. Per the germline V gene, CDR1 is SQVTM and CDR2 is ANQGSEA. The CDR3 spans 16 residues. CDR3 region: CSVVGLAGGRGHEQYF. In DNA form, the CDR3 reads TGCAGCGTTGTCGGACTAGCGGGAGGTCGAGGCCACGAGCAGTACTTC.

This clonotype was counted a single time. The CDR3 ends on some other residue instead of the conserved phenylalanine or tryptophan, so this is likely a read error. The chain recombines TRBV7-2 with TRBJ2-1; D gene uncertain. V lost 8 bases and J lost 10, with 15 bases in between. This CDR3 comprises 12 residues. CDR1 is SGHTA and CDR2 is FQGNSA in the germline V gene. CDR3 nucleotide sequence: TGTGCCAGCTCACCACCGCCAGGAGAGCAGTTCTCC. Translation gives CASSPPPGEQFS.